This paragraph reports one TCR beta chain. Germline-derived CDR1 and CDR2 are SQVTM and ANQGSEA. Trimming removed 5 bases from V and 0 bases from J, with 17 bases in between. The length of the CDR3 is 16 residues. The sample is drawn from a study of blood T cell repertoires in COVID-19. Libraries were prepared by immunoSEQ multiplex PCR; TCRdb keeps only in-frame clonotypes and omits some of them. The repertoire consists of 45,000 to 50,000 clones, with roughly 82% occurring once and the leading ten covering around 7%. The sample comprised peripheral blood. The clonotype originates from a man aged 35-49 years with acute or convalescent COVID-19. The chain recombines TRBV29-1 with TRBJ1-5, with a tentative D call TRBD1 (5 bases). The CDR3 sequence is CSVKEGNPYSNQPQHF. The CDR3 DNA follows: TGCAGCGTTAAGGAGGGGAACCCCTATAGCAATCAGCCCCAGCATTTT.